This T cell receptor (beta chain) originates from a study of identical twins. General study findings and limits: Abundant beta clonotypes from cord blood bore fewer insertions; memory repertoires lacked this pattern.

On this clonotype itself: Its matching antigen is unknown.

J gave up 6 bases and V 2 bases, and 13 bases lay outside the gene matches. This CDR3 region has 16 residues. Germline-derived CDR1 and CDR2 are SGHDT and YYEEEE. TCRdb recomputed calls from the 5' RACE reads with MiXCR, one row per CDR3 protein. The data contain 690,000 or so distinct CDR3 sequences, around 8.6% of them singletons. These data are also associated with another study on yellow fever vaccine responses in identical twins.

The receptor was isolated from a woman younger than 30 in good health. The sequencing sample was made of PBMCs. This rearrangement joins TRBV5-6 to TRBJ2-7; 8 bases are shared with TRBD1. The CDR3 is CASSFFLGQGAGEQYF. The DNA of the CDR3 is TGTGCCAGCAGCTTTTTTCTAGGGCAGGGGGCGGGCGAGCAGTACTTC.